Included here is one T cell receptor beta chain sequence, with context. These data are taken from a study of blood T cell repertoires in COVID-19. Study context: Specimens from acute and convalescent COVID-19 originated in the United States, Italy and Spain. PBMCs, B-cell-depleted T cells, or T cells were the source of the cDNA or gDNA that made up the material.

As processed by the authors: Estimates of nucleated cell counts were drawn from the amplification of reference gene primers. Repertoires were generated with immunoSEQ multiplex PCR, while TCRdb's copy carries only in-frame clones and drops some. That table is the source of V, J and clone size, and D and trimming were worked out from the DNA. The data contain more than 250,000 clones, 75% to 90% of them singletons. The sample was peripheral blood. The source is a woman aged 25 to 45 who had recovered from COVID-19.

The CDR3 DNA sequence: TGTGCCTGGAACAGGGCACAACGGGATGAGCAGTTCTTC. This gives the protein CAWNRAQRDEQFF. V is TRBV30 and J is TRBJ2-1; D may be TRBD1 (6 bases). The V end lost 4 bases, the J end lost 8 bases, and 15 bases lay between the germline ends. In germline, CDR1 is GTSNPN, CDR2 SVGIG (reference sequence). This CDR3 has 13 residues.